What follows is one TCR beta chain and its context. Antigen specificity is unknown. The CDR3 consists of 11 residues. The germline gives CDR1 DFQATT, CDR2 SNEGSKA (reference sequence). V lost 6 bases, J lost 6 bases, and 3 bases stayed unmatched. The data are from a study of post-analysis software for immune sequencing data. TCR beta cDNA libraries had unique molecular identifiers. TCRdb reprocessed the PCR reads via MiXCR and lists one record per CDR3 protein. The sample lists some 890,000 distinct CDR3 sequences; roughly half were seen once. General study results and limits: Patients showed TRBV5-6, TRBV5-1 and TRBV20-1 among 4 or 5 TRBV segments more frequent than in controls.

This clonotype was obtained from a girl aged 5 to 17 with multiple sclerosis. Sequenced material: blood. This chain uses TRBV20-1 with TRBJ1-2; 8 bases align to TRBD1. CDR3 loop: CSARTGNGYTF. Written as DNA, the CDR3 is TGCAGTGCAAGGACAGGGAATGGCTACACCTTC.